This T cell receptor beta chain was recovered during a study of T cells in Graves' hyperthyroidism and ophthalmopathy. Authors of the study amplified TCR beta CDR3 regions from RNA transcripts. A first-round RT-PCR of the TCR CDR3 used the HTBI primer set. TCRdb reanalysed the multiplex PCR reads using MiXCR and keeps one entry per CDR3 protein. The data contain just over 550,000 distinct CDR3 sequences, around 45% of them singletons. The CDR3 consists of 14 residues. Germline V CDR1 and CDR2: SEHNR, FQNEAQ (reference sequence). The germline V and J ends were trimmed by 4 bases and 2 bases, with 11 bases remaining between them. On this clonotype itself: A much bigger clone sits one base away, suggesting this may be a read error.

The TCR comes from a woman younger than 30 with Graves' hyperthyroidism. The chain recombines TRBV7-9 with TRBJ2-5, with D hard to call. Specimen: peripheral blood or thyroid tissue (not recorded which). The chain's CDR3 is CASSSRRGQETQYF. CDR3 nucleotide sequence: TGTGCCAGCAGCTCCCGACGAGGTCAAGAGACCCAGTACTTC.